Below, 4 T cell receptor beta chains from the same sample are listed, as sequenced in a study of blood T cell repertoires in COVID-19. TCRdb's table, derived via immunoSEQ multiplex PCR, lists solely in-frame clones and lacks some. The repertoire holds a few hundred thousand clones, with around 82% as singletons. The sequenced material came from peripheral blood. The receptors shown here come from a woman aged 45-59 years with acute or convalescent COVID-19.

J is TRBJ2-1 and V is TRBV6-1, with 7 bases fitting TRBD2. The CDR3 is 15 amino acids. Per the germline V gene, CDR1 is MNHNS and CDR2 is SASEGT. Trimming took 3 bases from V and 7 from J; bases not matched to a gene: 9. The CDR3 region is CASSDSGREWNEQFF. The CDR3 nucleotides are TGTGCCAGCAGTGACAGTGGGCGGGAGTGGAATGAGCAGTTCTTC.

This chain uses TRBV6-5 with TRBJ1-6; the D gene is possibly TRBD1 (6 bases). This CDR3 is built from 13 residues. The V gene lost 6 bases and the J gene lost 14 bases, with 17 bases spanning the gap. CDR1 is MNHEY and CDR2 is SVGAGI in the germline V gene. CDR3 sequence reads: CASRGQSGLALHF. CDR3 bases: TGTGCCAGCAGAGGACAGTCCGGGTTGGCCCTCCACTTT.

V gene TRBV5-6 combines with J gene TRBJ1-5, with 8 bases fitting TRBD1. This CDR3 spans 14 amino acids. Trimming cost V 4 bases and J 1 base; bases outside gene matches: 1. CDR1 SGHDT and CDR2 YYEEEE come from the germline V gene. CDR3 in amino acids: CASSRTGSNQPQHF. The DNA of the CDR3 is TGTGCCAGCAGCAGGACAGGGAGCAATCAGCCCCAGCATTTT.

This clone appeared a single time. The rearrangement joins TRBV4-1 to TRBJ1-2, with D unclear. This CDR3 comprises 15 residues. CDR1 and CDR2 (germline): MGHRA, YSYEKL. V gave up 0 bases and J gave up 6 bases, with 14 bases separating them. The CDR3 sequence: CASSQEVLGRNGYTF. As DNA, the CDR3 is TGCGCCAGCAGCCAAGAGGTTCTCGGGAGGAATGGCTACACCTTC.